This TCR beta chain stems from a study of blood T cell repertoires in COVID-19. Overall study: Some COVID-19 samples were acute and others convalescent; all came from the United States, Italy and Spain. Sample material is recorded as cDNA or gDNA derived from T cells, B-cell-depleted T cells, or PBMCs.

A few counts support this clone. Methods used by the authors: Estimated nucleated cell counts came from reference gene primer amplification. Generated by immunoSEQ multiplex PCR, the TCRdb table keeps only in-frame clones and is missing some. V and J calls plus clone size are reproduced from that table; the DNA served to infer D and trimming. The sample contains 85,000 to 120,000 clones, approximately 92% of which appear only once. V lost 3 bases, J lost 6 bases, and 12 bases lay in between. Germline CDR1 reads LNHDA; CDR2 reads SQIVND (reference sequence). This CDR3 spans 14 amino acids. The chain recombines TRBV19 with TRBJ1-5, with D possibly being TRBD1 (6 bases). Material for sequencing was peripheral blood. This clonotype originated in a man between 18 and 35 years old with acute or convalescent COVID-19. CDR3 sequence reads: CASSIYLQGQPQHF. In DNA, the CDR3 is TGTGCCAGTAGTATTTACCTACAGGGTCAGCCCCAGCATTTT.